This T cell receptor beta chain was sequenced in a study of T-cell memory formation after mild COVID-19. Notes on this clonotype: At one boundary the junction diverges from the germline segment, which might be a read error.

TCRdb used MiXCR to reprocess the 5' RACE reads, holding one entry per CDR3 protein. The sample includes a few hundred thousand distinct CDR3 sequences, more than 20% of them seen just once. The CDR3 totals 13 residues. Per the germline V gene, CDR1 is SGHRS and CDR2 is YFSETQ. This TCR was sampled from an adult woman who had mild COVID-19 (a few samples of this study predate the infection). Cell type and time point are not known. Sequencing was carried out using PBMCs or a T cell subset sorted from them (not recorded which). The V gene is TRBV5-1, the J gene TRBJ2-5; no definite D call. CDR3 in amino acids: CASSLIVKETKYF. DNA of the CDR3: TGCGCCAGCAGCTTGATCGTGAAAGAGACCAAGTACTTC. Full variable domain (outside the CDR3, taken from reference TRBV5-1 and TRBJ2-5): KAGVTQTPRYLIKTRGQQVTLSCSPISGHRSVSWYQQTPGQGLQFLFEYFSETQRNKGNFPGRFSGRQFSNSRSEMNVSTLELGDSALYLCASSLIVKETKYFGPGTRLLVL.